Below, 11 T cell receptor beta chains from the same sample are listed, as sequenced in a study of T-cell reconstitution after alpha-beta-depleted transplantation in children. Unique molecular identifiers were built into the TCRbeta library. TCRdb processed the PCR reads anew with MiXCR; each CDR3 protein has one entry. The profile shows roughly 350,000 distinct CDR3 sequences, about a tenth of them singletons. Sequences were derived from PBMCs from the stem cell graft donor, sampled from the stem cell graft. These receptors were collected from a human donor who donated a stem cell graft to a child with acute lymphoblastic leukemia.

The chain is built from TRBV20-1 and TRBJ2-3, with 13 bases identical to TRBD2. Germline V gene data show CDR1 as DFQATT and CDR2 as SNEGSKA (reference sequence). V gave up 2 bases and J gave up 0 bases; unmatched junction bases: 8. CDR3 length: 18 amino acids. In DNA form, the CDR3 reads TGCAGTGCTAGACCCTGGACTAGCGGGAGCTGGAGCACAGATACGCAGTATTTT. It codes for CSARPWTSGSWSTDTQYF.

The sample holds a few counts of this clonotype. V and J are TRBV4-1 and TRBJ1-5; 7 positions match TRBD1. CDR3 length equals 15 residues. V lost 3 bases to trimming and J lost 7 bases; unmatched junction nucleotides: 9. CDR1 is MGHRA, CDR2 YSYEKL, per germline. CDR3 sequence: CASSQFFQGGQPQHF. Written as DNA, the CDR3 is TGCGCCAGCAGCCAGTTTTTCCAGGGGGGACAGCCCCAGCATTTT.

The rearrangement links TRBV7-2 to TRBJ2-1, with TRBD2 as a possible D gene (6 bases). Trimming shortened V by 8 bases and J by 1 base, and 18 bases separated the two germline ends. Germline V gene lookup returns CDR1 SGHTA and CDR2 FQGNSA. This CDR3 spans 16 amino acids. CDR3 protein: CASPFSGDPSYNEQFF. The DNA for the CDR3 is TGTGCCAGCCCATTTTCGGGGGACCCTTCCTACAATGAGCAGTTCTTC.

In its sample, this clonotype was seen many times. CDR3 loop: CASSVAGSGRAFF. CDR3 nucleotide sequence: TGTGCCAGCAGCGTAGCGGGGAGCGGGAGGGCGTTCTTC. The rearrangement joins TRBV9 to TRBJ2-1, with 10 bases lining up with TRBD2. The V gene end was trimmed by 0 bases and the J gene end by 15 bases; junction bases not matched to a gene: 6. The germline CDR1 and CDR2 sequences are SGDLS and YYNGEE. This CDR3 spans 13 amino acids.

This clonotype showed up just a few times. The rearrangement links TRBV5-5 to TRBJ1-3; D possibly corresponds to TRBD1 (6 bases). Germline values: CDR1 SGHKS, CDR2 YYEKEE (reference sequence). This CDR3 comprises 16 residues. The V and J ends lost 4 bases and 0 bases respectively, with 14 bases between them. The CDR3 sequence is CASSQEIGGSGNTIYF. The CDR3 DNA follows: TGTGCCAGCAGCCAGGAGATAGGGGGCTCTGGAAACACCATATATTTT.

V is TRBV7-2 and J is TRBJ2-1, with 10 bases that match TRBD2. There are 15 residues in the CDR3. The junction had 8 bases not matched to a gene; V was cut back by 5 bases and J by 7 bases. The germline CDR1 and CDR2 sequences are SGHTA and FQGNSA. CDR3 DNA: TGTGCCAGCAGCCCTAGCGGGAGTTGGATGAATGAGCAGTTCTTC. This translates into CASSPSGSWMNEQFF.

This clonotype appeared a few times. The chain has TRBV6-1 and TRBJ1-1; D is uncertain. The ends were cut back, 7 bases at V and 0 bases at J, with 9 bases in the middle. The CDR3 runs to 13 residues. The germline V gene has CDR1 MNHNS and CDR2 SASEGT. The CDR3 is CASTRSMNTEAFF. DNA of the CDR3: TGTGCCAGCACCCGGTCCATGAACACTGAAGCTTTCTTT.

There are many counts of this clonotype. This sequence joins TRBV21-1 and TRBJ2-5. TRBV21-1 is a pseudogene segment. The CDR3 loop spans 16 amino acids. The CDR3 reads CASSKGNLESQETQYF. CDR3 DNA sequence: TGTGCCAGCAGCAAAGGGAACTTAGAGTCGCAAGAGACCCAGTACTTC.

This clonotype was seen more than once but under ten times. The chain is built from TRBV12-3 or TRBV12-4 and TRBJ2-2, with D unclear. Trimming pared 2 bases from V and 6 bases from J, leaving 10 bases between. This CDR3 comprises 14 residues. CDR3 in amino acids: CASSLWQLAGELFF. Here the CDR3 DNA reads TGTGCCAGCAGTTTATGGCAGCTCGCCGGGGAGCTGTTTTTT.

The chain uses TRBV19 and TRBJ2-1; 12 bases are shared with TRBD2. Unmatched junction bases numbered 20, after V lost 3 bases and J lost 8 bases. Germline values: CDR1 LNHDA, CDR2 SQIVND (reference sequence). The CDR3 has 20 residues. The chain's CDR3 is CASSIQGLAGGPSYRDEQFF. The CDR3 DNA follows: TGTGCCAGTAGTATCCAAGGGCTAGCGGGAGGGCCCTCCTATCGGGATGAGCAGTTCTTC.

Notes on this clonotype: One junction end disagrees with the germline gene, perhaps due to a read error. In nucleotides, the CDR3 is TGTGCCAGCAGTTACCTCGACAGGACCCAGGACTTC. As protein: CASSYLDRTQDF. J is TRBJ1-2 and V is TRBV6-2 or TRBV6-3, with D possibly matching TRBD1 (6 bases). The CDR3 consists of 12 residues. CDR1 and CDR2 (germline): MNHEY, SVGEGT.